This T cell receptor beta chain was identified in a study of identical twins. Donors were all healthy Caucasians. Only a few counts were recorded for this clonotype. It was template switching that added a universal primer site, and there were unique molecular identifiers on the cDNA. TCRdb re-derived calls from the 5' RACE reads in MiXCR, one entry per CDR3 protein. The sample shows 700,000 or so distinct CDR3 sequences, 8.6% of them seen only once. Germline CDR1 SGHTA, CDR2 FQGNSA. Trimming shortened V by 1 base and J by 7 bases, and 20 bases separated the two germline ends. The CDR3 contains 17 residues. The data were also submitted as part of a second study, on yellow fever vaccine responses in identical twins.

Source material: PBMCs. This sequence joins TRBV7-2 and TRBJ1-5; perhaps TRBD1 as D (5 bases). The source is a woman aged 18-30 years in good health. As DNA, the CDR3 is TGTGCCAGCAGCTTAGTTGATGGGGCAGGAGGAGGGCAGCCCCAGCATTTT. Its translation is CASSLVDGAGGGQPQHF.